The TCR beta chain under discussion was sequenced for a study of CD8 T cells in Susac syndrome. Findings of the study overall: Susac syndrome CD8+ repertoires were clonally expanded, most strongly in CD8+ TEMRA cells.

The authors reverse transcribed roughly 0.5 to 1 ug RNA with random hexamers. MiXCR, run by TCRdb on the immunoSEQ multiplex PCR reads, gives a single entry per CDR3 protein. Among about 83,000 distinct CDR3 sequences listed, about 95% were seen once. Points on this clonotype: Its antigen is currently unknown.

The germline V gene has CDR1 KGHSH and CDR2 LQKENI. The CDR3 contains 13 residues. J gave up 4 bases and V 6 bases, and 2 bases lay outside the gene matches. Definite or probable Susac syndrome was diagnosed using recently defined diagnostic criteria. The sequence came from a human donor with Susac syndrome. The chain links TRBV18 to TRBJ1-1; 10 positions match TRBD1. The sample taken for sequencing was CD8+ T cells from PBMCs. The CDR3 region has the DNA TGTGCCAGCTCTCGGACAGGGGGCACTGAAGCTTTCTTT. Translated: CASSRTGGTEAFF.